The rows below give T cell receptor beta chains drawn from one sample of a study of cytomegalovirus exposure and HLA in healthy donors. Method: immunoSEQ multiplex PCR; TCRdb's copy keeps in-frame clones and lacks some. The repertoire table contains 150,000 to 200,000 clones. Sequencing was carried out using PBMCs. These receptors all come from a man aged 25 to 40 in good health and CMV-seronegative. CDR3s include the opening cysteine and the closing phenylalanine or tryptophan. D genes are given only for firm matches.

TRBV20-1	NA	TRBJ2-1	CRAGYNEQFF	TGCAGGGCGGGGTACAATGAGCAGTTCTTC
TRBV5-4	NA	TRBJ2-2	CASSLDPGRNTGELFF	TGTGCCAGCAGCTTGGACCCGGGAAGGAACACCGGGGAGCTGTTTTTT
TRBV5-4	TRBD1	TRBJ2-7	CASSSTGAVEYF	TGTGCCAGCAGCTCGACAGGGGCCGTAGAGTACTTC
TRBV28	TRBD1	TRBJ1-5	CASSTAGTGIKPQHF	TGTGCCAGCAGTACAGCCGGGACAGGAATCAAGCCCCAGCATTTT
TRBV5-4	TRBD1	TRBJ1-1	CASSLNRGRNTEAFF	TGTGCCAGCAGCTTAAACAGGGGTCGGAACACTGAAGCTTTCTTT
TRBV19	TRBD1	TRBJ1-5	CASSTGTGDIIKPQHF	TGTGCCAGTAGTACGGGGACAGGGGACATCATCAAGCCCCAGCATTTT
TRBV4-2	NA	TRBJ1-1	CASTDAPGVTEAFF	TGTGCCAGCACAGACGCCCCGGGGGTCACTGAAGCCTTCTTT
TRBV5-8	NA	TRBJ2-2	CASSLERRVGFIGELFF	TGTGCCAGCAGCTTGGAGCGGCGGGTCGGTTTTATCGGGGAGCTGTTTTTT
TRBV6-5	TRBD1	TRBJ1-2	CASKRDRKVNYGYTF	TGTGCCAGCAAAAGGGACAGAAAAGTAAACTATGGCTACACCTTC
TRBV5-6	TRBD1	TRBJ1-5	CASSRGQGGQPQHF	TGTGCCAGCAGCCGGGGACAGGGAGGTCAGCCCCAGCATTTT
TRBV7-9	TRBD2	TRBJ2-2	CASSFGLAAGELFF	TGTGCCAGCAGCTTCGGACTAGCAGCCGGGGAGCTGTTTTTT
TRBV9	TRBD1	TRBJ1-2	CASSTRTGDGGYTF	TGTGCCAGCAGCACAAGGACAGGGGACGGGGGCTACACCTTC
TRBV14	NA	TRBJ1-1	CASSLSPLVRAFF	TGTGCCAGCAGCCTTTCGCCTCTCGTACGGGCTTTCTTT
TRBV7-2	NA	TRBJ1-6	CASSLRQEDSPLHF	TGTGCCAGCAGCTTGCGACAGGAGGACTCACCCCTCCACTTT
TRBV7-9	TRBD2	TRBJ2-7	CASSHSSGGASYEQYF	TGTGCCAGCAGCCATAGTAGCGGGGGGGCCTCCTACGAGCAGTACTTC
TRBV6-6	NA	TRBJ2-7	CASSYGQNSYEQYF	TGTGCCAGCAGTTACGGGCAGAACTCCTACGAGCAGTACTTC
TRBV19	TRBD1	TRBJ2-5	CASSIGTGGTGETQYF	TGTGCCAGTAGTATAGGGACAGGGGGCACGGGGGAGACCCAGTACTTC
TRBV7-9	TRBD2	TRBJ2-1	CASSLAGGVNEQFF	TGTGCCAGCAGCCTAGCGGGGGGAGTCAATGAGCAGTTCTTC
TRBV9	NA	TRBJ2-2	CASSPRLPGELFF	TGTGCCAGCAGCCCCCGACTTCCTGGGGAGCTGTTTTTT
TRBV7-2	NA	TRBJ1-1	CASSSPGTMNTEAFF	TGTGCCAGCAGCTCCCCCGGGACAATGAACACTGAAGCTTTCTTT
TRBV27	TRBD1	TRBJ2-5	CASSEGAWETQYF	TGTGCCAGCAGTGAGGGGGCCTGGGAGACCCAGTACTTC
TRBV2	NA	TRBJ2-2	CASRFYSNTGELFF	TGTGCCAGCAGGTTCTACAGCAACACCGGGGAGCTGTTTTTT
TRBV6-1	NA	TRBJ2-6	CASMEGASGANVLTF	TGTGCCAGCATGGAGGGGGCCTCTGGGGCCAACGTCCTGACTTTC
TRBV19	TRBD2	TRBJ2-7	CASASGGAKYEQYF	TGTGCCAGTGCTAGCGGGGGGGCGAAGTACGAGCAGTACTTC
TRBV6-1	NA	TRBJ2-7	CASSTYEQYF	TGTGCCAGCTCTACCTACGAGCAGTACTTC
TRBV7-6	NA	TRBJ1-4	CASSPRQSATNEKLFF	TGTGCCAGCAGCCCGAGACAATCTGCAACTAATGAAAAACTGTTTTTT
TRBV10-1	TRBD1	TRBJ2-5	CASSTGTGPETQYF	TGCGCCAGCAGTACCGGGACAGGGCCAGAGACCCAGTACTTC
TRBV7-8	NA	TRBJ1-1	CASSLGHSFGAFF	TGTGCCAGCAGCTTAGGACACTCGTTTGGAGCTTTCTTT
TRBV4-1	NA	TRBJ2-7	CASRYTDYSYYEQYF	TGCGCCAGCAGATACACGGACTATTCGTACTACGAGCAGTACTTC
TRBV28	TRBD1	TRBJ1-2	CASSPTGTGDFYGYTF	TGTGCCAGCAGTCCCACCGGGACAGGTGATTTCTATGGCTACACCTTC
TRBV7-3	TRBD2	TRBJ2-2	CASSLTDKLAGAGELFF	TGTGCCAGCAGCTTAACGGACAAACTAGCGGGAGCCGGGGAGCTGTTTTTT
TRBV7-6	NA	TRBJ2-7	CASSLASGRGAYEQYF	TGTGCCAGCAGCTTAGCCTCGGGCAGGGGAGCCTACGAGCAGTACTTC
TRBV27	TRBD1	TRBJ1-2	CASSTRGTGIYGYTF	TGTGCCAGCAGTACAAGGGGGACAGGGATCTATGGCTACACCTTC
TRBV30	NA	TRBJ2-5	CAWSGGPPGVGTQYF	TGTGCCTGGAGTGGGGGTCCCCCAGGGGTTGGGACCCAGTACTTC
TRBV6-6	NA	TRBJ1-2	CASSYSVGRGNYGYTF	TGTGCCAGCAGTTACTCGGTAGGCAGGGGAAACTATGGCTACACCTTC
TRBV29-1	TRBD2	TRBJ2-1	CSVDREGLNEQFF	TGCAGCGTTGACCGGGAGGGCCTCAATGAGCAGTTCTTC
TRBV4-1	NA	TRBJ2-1	CASSHPQVSSYNEQFF	TGCGCCAGCAGCCACCCACAGGTGAGCTCCTACAATGAGCAGTTCTTC
TRBV5-1	TRBD2	TRBJ2-5	CASSFPVAGGQETQYF	TGCGCCAGCAGCTTCCCGGTAGCGGGGGGACAAGAGACCCAGTACTTC
TRBV18	NA	TRBJ1-3	CASSPPGAYDTIYF	TGTGCCAGCTCACCACCGGGGGCCTACGACACCATATATTTT
TRBV4-1	NA	TRBJ2-7	CASSQDRGPEQYF	TGCGCCAGCAGCCAAGATAGAGGTCCCGAGCAGTACTTC
TRBV5-1	NA	TRBJ2-6	CASSLQRSGANVLTF	TGCGCCAGCAGCTTACAACGCTCTGGGGCCAACGTCCTGACTTTC
TRBV2	TRBD1	TRBJ1-4	CASKGQRVTNEKLFF	TGTGCCAGCAAGGGACAGAGGGTGACTAATGAAAAACTGTTTTTT
TRBV13	NA	TRBJ2-3	CASSLIRQGTDTQYF	TGTGCCAGCAGCTTAATACGACAGGGCACAGATACGCAGTATTTT
TRBV10-3	NA	TRBJ1-3	CAISGLSPDQGGNTIYF	TGTGCCATCAGTGGATTATCCCCGGATCAGGGCGGAAACACCATATATTTT
TRBV13	NA	TRBJ1-2	CASSHDLLTGYTF	TGTGCCAGCAGCCACGACTTGTTAACGGGCTACACCTTC
TRBV11-3	TRBD2	TRBJ2-5	CASSTGLAGGKETQYF	TGTGCTAGCAGCACCGGACTAGCGGGGGGCAAAGAGACCCAGTACTTC
TRBV9	TRBD1	TRBJ2-1	CASSGTAGTATHNEQFF	TGTGCCAGCAGCGGTACCGCCGGGACAGCTACGCACAATGAGCAGTTCTTC
TRBV4-1	NA	TRBJ1-1	CASSRGAGGTEAFF	TGCGCCAGCAGCCGAGGGGCGGGGGGTACTGAAGCTTTCTTT
TRBV19	NA	TRBJ2-5	CASSIGVPETQYF	TGTGCCAGTAGTATAGGAGTCCCAGAGACCCAGTACTTC
TRBV9	NA	TRBJ1-4	CASSVEGDAEKLFF	TGTGCCAGCAGCGTTGAGGGGGACGCAGAAAAACTGTTTTTT
TRBV30	NA	TRBJ1-6	CAWNRGSSYNSPLHF	TGTGCCTGGAACCGGGGGAGCTCCTATAATTCACCCCTCCACTTT
TRBV6-5	NA	TRBJ2-7	CASSGGQFIYEQYF	TGTGCCAGCAGTGGCGGTCAGTTTATCTACGAGCAGTACTTC
TRBV9	NA	TRBJ1-4	CASSERQSVEKLFF	TGTGCCAGCAGCGAAAGACAGAGCGTAGAAAAACTGTTTTTT
TRBV11-3	NA	TRBJ1-2	CASSLGRDDYGYTF	TGTGCCAGCAGCTTAGGCAGGGATGACTATGGCTACACCTTC
TRBV7-2	NA	TRBJ2-1	CASSASVLAVGDEQFF	TGTGCCAGCAGCGCAAGTGTGCTAGCTGTCGGCGATGAGCAGTTCTTC
TRBV6-1	NA	TRBJ2-6	CASSEGSSGANVLTF	TGTGCCAGCAGTGAAGGTAGTTCTGGGGCCAACGTCCTGACTTTC
TRBV30	TRBD1	TRBJ1-5	CAWRQGSFDQPQHF	TGTGCCTGGAGACAGGGGTCGTTTGATCAGCCCCAGCATTTT
TRBV19	NA	TRBJ1-2	CASRLGGDYGYTF	TGTGCCAGTAGACTGGGCGGGGACTATGGCTACACCTTC
TRBV6-5	NA	TRBJ1-6	CASSLTYPQPSPLHF	TGTGCCAGCAGCCTAACGTACCCTCAACCTTCACCCCTCCACTTT